These T cell receptor beta chains were read from a single sample in a study of OX40 agonist ivuxolimab in advanced cancers. Clones were sequenced by immunoSEQ multiplex PCR, and TCRdb holds only the in-frame ones, with some missing. The sample consists of approximately 50,000 clones, around 88% of them appearing once. Sequenced material: CD4+ or CD8+ T cells sorted from blood, taken in a trial of the OX40 agonist ivuxolimab. The origin of the receptors is an adult with an advanced solid tumor such as melanoma, head and neck, liver or kidney cancer. Each CDR3 is given with its conserved first and last residue.

v_call cdr3_length cdr3_aa
TRBV27 16 CASSLRASRWTYEQYF
TRBV6-6 13 CASARDSTDTQYF
TRBV28 11 CASSPSREQYF
TRBV7-8 15 CASSLGTDRDNEQFF
TRBV27 14 CASGAGQGSGEQYF
TRBV27 16 CASRGRSGGSSYEQYF
TRBV6-5 15 CASSYDTGGDQPQHF
TRBV28 16 CASSSPGLAGVETQYF
TRBV4-1 15 CASSLGQGSTGELFF
TRBV7-2 13 CASSINTYTEAFF
TRBV11-2 18 CASSLNWAGGPRGNEQFF
TRBV28 12 CASSPLANEQFF
TRBV5-6 15 CASSLLGRSYNEQFF
TRBV5-4 16 CASSLSPLTGQETQYF
TRBV27 15 CASSPWQGSNQPQHF
TRBV5-4 12 CASSYGLYEQYF
TRBV12-2 23 CASRLASSRPGLAGYLNTGELFF
TRBV7-2 15 CASSPSTAVNYGYTF
TRBV11-2 16 CASSLRGVNSYNEQFF